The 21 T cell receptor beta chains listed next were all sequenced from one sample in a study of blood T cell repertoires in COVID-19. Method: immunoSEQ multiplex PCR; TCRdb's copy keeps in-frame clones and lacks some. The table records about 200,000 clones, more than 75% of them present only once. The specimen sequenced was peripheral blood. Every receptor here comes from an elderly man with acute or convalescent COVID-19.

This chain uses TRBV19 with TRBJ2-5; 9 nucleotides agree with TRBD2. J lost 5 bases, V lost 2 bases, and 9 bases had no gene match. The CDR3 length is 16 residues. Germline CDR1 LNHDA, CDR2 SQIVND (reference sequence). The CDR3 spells CASSIFGASGIETQYF. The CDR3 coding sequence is TGTGCCAGTAGTATATTCGGTGCTAGCGGGATTGAGACCCAGTACTTC. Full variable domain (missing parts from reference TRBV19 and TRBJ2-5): DGGITQSPKYLFRKEGQNVTLSCEQNLNHDAMYWYRQDPGQGLRLIYYSQIVNDFQKGDIAEGYSVSREKKESFPLTVTSAQKNPTAFYLCASSIFGASGIETQYFGPGTRLLVL.

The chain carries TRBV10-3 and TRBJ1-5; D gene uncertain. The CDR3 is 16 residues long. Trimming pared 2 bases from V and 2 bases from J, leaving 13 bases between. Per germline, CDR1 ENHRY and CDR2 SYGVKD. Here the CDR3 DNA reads TGTGCCATCAGTGAGATTCCCCTAGAGGGCAATCAGCCCCAGCATTTT. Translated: CAISEIPLEGNQPQHF.

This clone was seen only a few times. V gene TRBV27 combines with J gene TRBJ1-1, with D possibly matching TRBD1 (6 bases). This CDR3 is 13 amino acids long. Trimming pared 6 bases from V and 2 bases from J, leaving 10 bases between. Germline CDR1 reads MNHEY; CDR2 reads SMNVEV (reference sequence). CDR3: CASRGTRNTEAFF. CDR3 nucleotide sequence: TGTGCCAGCAGGGGGACAAGAAACACTGAAGCTTTCTTT.

The DNA of the CDR3 is TGCGCCAGCAGCCAAGATTCGTCGGACAGCTGGAACACCGGGGAGCTGTTTTTT. Residues: CASSQDSSDSWNTGELFF. The chain recombines TRBV4-1 with TRBJ2-2; possibly TRBD1 for D (6 bases). V shed 0 bases and J shed 1 base, with 15 bases lying between them. Germline V gene data show CDR1 as MGHRA and CDR2 as YSYEKL. The CDR3 length is 18 residues.

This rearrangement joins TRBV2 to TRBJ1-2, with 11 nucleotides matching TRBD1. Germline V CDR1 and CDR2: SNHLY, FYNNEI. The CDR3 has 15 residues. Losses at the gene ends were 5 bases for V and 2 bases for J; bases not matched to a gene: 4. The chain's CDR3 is CASSYRDRGNYGYTF. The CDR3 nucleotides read TGTGCCAGCAGTTACCGGGACAGGGGGAACTATGGCTACACCTTC. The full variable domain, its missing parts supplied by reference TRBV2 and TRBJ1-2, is EPEVTQTPSHQVTQMGQEVILRCVPISNHLYFYWYRQILGQKVEFLVSFYNNEISEKSEIFDDQFSVERPDGSNFTLKIRSTKLEDSAMYFCASSYRDRGNYGYTFGSGTRLTVV.

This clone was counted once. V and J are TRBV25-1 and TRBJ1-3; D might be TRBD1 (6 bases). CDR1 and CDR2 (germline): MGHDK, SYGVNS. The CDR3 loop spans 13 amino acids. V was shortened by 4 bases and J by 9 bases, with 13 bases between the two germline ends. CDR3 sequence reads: CASSGSPGATIYF. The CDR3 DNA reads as TGTGCCAGCAGTGGATCCCCAGGGGCCACCATATATTTT.

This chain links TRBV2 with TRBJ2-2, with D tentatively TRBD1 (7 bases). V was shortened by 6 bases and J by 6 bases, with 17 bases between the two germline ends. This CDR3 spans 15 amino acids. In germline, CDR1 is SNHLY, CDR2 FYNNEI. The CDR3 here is CASRPGGGGAGELFF. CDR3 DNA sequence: TGTGCCAGCAGGCCAGGGGGAGGCGGTGCCGGGGAGCTGTTTTTT.

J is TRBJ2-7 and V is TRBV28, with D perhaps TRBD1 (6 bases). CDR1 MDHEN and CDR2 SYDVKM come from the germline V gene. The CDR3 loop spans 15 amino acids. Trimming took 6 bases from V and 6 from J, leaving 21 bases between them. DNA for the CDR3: TGTGCCAGCAGAGAATCACAGGGCGTTTTCTCCGAGCAGTACTTC. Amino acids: CASRESQGVFSEQYF. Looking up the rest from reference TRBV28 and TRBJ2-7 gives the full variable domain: DVKVTQSSRYLVKRTGEKVFLECVQDMDHENMFWYRQDPGLGLRLIYFSYDVKMKEKGDIPEGYSVSREKKERFSLILESASTNQTSMYLCASRESQGVFSEQYFGPGTRLTVT.

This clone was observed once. The CDR3 loop is CASSQGDFRNTIYF. CDR3 DNA sequence: TGTGCCAGCAGCCAAGGGGACTTTAGAAACACCATATATTTT. The V and J genes are TRBV3-1 (or the pseudogene TRBV3-2) and TRBJ1-3; TRBD1 might be the D (5 bases). Germline V gene data show CDR1 as LGHDT and CDR2 as YNNKEL (reference sequence). The CDR3 extends over 14 amino acids. V was pared by 1 base and J by 5 bases, with 9 bases between.

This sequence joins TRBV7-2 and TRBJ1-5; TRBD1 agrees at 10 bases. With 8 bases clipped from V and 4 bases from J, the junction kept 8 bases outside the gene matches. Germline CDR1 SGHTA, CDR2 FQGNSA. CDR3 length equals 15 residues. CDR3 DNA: TGTGCCAGCTCCCGACAGGGGGCGCAGAATCAGCCCCAGCATTTT. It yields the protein CASSRQGAQNQPQHF.

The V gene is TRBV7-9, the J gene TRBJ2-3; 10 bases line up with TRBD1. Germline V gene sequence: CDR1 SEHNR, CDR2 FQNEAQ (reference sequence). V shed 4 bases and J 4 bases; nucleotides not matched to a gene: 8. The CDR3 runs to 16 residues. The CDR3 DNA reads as TGTGCCAGCAGCTCACCACCGGGACAGGGGTCAGATACGCAGTATTTT. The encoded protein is CASSSPPGQGSDTQYF.

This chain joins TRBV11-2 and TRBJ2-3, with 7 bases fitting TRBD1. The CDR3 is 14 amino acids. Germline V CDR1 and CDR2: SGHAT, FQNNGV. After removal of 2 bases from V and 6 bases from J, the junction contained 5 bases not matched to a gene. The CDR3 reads CASSLITGVDTQYF. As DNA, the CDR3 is TGTGCCAGCAGCTTAATCACAGGGGTGGATACGCAGTATTTT.

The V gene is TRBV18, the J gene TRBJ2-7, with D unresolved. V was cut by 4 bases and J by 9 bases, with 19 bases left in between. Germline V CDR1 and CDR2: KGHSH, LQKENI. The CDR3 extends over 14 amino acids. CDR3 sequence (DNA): TGTGCCAGCTCACGAACGAGCTCAGGCCAAGGGCAGTACTTC. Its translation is CASSRTSSGQGQYF.

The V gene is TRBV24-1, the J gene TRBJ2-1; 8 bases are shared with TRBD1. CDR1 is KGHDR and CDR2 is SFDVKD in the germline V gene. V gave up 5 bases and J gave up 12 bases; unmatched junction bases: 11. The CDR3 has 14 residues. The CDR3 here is CATSGTGQGRGQFF. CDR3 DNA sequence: TGTGCCACCAGTGGGACAGGACAGGGCCGCGGGCAGTTCTTC.

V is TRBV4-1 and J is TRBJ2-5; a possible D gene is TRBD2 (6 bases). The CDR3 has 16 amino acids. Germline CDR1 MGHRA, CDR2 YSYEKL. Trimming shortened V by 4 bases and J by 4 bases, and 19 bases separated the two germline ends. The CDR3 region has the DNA TGCGCCAGCAGCCTGGCGGGAACTAATGTGGGAGAGACCCAGTACTTC. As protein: CASSLAGTNVGETQYF.

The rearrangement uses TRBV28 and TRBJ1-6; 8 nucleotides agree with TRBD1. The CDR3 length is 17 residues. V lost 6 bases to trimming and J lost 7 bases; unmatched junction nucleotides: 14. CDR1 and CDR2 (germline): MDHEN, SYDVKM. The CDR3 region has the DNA TGTGCCAGCAGGTCCGTACAGGGGGTCGAGACCAATTCACCCCTCCACTTT. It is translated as CASRSVQGVETNSPLHF. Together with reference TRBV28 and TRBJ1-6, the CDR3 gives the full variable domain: DVKVTQSSRYLVKRTGEKVFLECVQDMDHENMFWYRQDPGLGLRLIYFSYDVKMKEKGDIPEGYSVSREKKERFSLILESASTNQTSMYLCASRSVQGVETNSPLHFGNGTRLTVT.

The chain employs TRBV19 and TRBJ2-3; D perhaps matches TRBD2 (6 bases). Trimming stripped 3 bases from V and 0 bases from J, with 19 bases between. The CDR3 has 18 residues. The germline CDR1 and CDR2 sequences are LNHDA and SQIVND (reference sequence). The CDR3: CASSILGGPLPSTDTQYF. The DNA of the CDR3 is TGTGCCAGTAGTATCTTAGGAGGGCCCCTGCCTAGCACAGATACGCAGTATTTT.

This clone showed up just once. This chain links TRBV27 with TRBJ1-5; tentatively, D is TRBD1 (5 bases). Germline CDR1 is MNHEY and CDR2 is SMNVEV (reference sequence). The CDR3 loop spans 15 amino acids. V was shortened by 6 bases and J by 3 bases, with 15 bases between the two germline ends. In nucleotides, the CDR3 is TGTGCCAGCAGACCGGAGCAAGGGGACAATCAGCCCCAGCATTTT. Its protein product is CASRPEQGDNQPQHF.

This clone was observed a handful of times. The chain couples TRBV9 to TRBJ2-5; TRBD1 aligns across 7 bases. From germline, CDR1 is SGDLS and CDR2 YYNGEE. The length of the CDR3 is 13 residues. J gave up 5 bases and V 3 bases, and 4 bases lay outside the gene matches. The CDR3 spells CASSAGGGETQYF. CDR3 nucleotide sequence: TGTGCCAGCAGCGCAGGGGGTGGGGAGACCCAGTACTTC.

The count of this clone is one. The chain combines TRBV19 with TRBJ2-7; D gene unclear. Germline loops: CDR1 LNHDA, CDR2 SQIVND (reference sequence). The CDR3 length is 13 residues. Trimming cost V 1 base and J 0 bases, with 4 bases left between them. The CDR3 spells CASSIAFSYEQYF. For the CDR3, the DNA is TGTGCCAGTAGTATAGCCTTCTCCTACGAGCAGTACTTC.

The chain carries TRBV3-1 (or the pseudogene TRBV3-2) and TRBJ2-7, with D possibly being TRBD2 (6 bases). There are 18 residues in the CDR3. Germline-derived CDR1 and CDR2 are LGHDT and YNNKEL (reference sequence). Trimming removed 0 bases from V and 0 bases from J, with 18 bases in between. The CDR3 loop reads CASSQEREDRSSSYEQYV. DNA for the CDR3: TGTGCCAGCAGCCAAGAGAGGGAGGACCGCTCAAGCTCCTACGAGCAGTACGTC.